This is a list of T cell receptor beta chains from one sample in a study of CD8 T cells in Susac syndrome. One entry per CDR3 protein results from TCRdb running MiXCR on the immunoSEQ multiplex PCR reads. This sample yields tens of thousands of distinct CDR3 sequences, of which 93% are seen a single time; over 0.12% belongs to the top ten. The sample comprised CD4+ T cells from PBMCs. These receptors were obtained from a human donor with Susac syndrome. CDR3s include the opening cysteine and the closing phenylalanine or tryptophan. The order of the fields is clone size, J gene, D gene, V gene, CDR3 DNA, CDR3 protein. D genes are given only for firm matches. Part of the rows lack a size; the others show once, few, many or a class for expanded clones.

>NA|TRBJ1-2|NA|TRBV3-1
TGTGCCAGCAGCCAAGGGGGCCGGGGCTATGGCTACACCTTC
CASSQGGRGYGYTF
>NA|TRBJ1-2|NA|TRBV3-1
TGTGCCAGCAGCCAAGAAACGGAGGGGACCTATGGCTACACCTTC
CASSQETEGTYGYTF
>NA|TRBJ1-2|NA|TRBV5-1
TGCGCCAGCAGCTTGTCGGGTTTATCTAACTATGGCTACACCTTC
CASSLSGLSNYGYTF
>NA|TRBJ1-2|NA|TRBV25-1
TGTGCCAGCAGTGATCTGGGACCTTATTATGGCTACACCTTC
CASSDLGPYYGYTF
>once|TRBJ2-5|TRBD2|TRBV28
TGTGCCAGCAGGAAGCGGGGATGGGGGCAAGAGACCCAGTACTTC
CASRKRGWGQETQYF
>few|TRBJ2-7|NA|TRBV30
TGTGCCTGCACCCGACGTGGGGCTATTCGCGAGCAGTACTTC
CACTRRGAIREQYF
>NA|TRBJ1-5|NA|TRBV20-1
TGCAGTGCTAGAGGCGCCGGTCAGCCCCAGCATTTT
CSARGAGQPQHF
>NA|TRBJ1-6|TRBD1|TRBV5-4
TGTGCCAGCAGCGCTGGACAGGGGTGGAATTCACCCCTCCACTTT
CASSAGQGWNSPLHF
>NA|TRBJ2-3|TRBD1|TRBV20-1
TGCAGTGCTAGAGGGGGGACAGATTTAGATACGCAGTATTTT
CSARGGTDLDTQYF
>NA|TRBJ1-2|TRBD1|TRBV6-2/TRBV6-3
TGTGCCAGCAGTTTTACCGGGACAGGGAACTATGGCTACACCTTC
CASSFTGTGNYGYTF
>NA|TRBJ1-6|NA|TRBV28
TGTGCCAGCAGGAAGGGGCAGGAGTATAATTCACCCCTCCACTTT
CASRKGQEYNSPLHF
>NA|TRBJ2-5|TRBD2|TRBV20-1
TGCAGTGCCAGCCCCCGGACTAGCGGGGTCATAGAGACCCAGTACTTC
CSASPRTSGVIETQYF
>once|TRBJ2-7|NA|TRBV28
TGTGCCAGCACGGCTTGGCCCTACGAGCAGTACTTC
CASTAWPYEQYF
>NA|TRBJ2-5|NA|TRBV5-1
TGCGCCAGCAGCCGTACAAGGACGTACCAAGAGACCCAGTACTTC
CASSRTRTYQETQYF
>NA|TRBJ2-5|NA|TRBV7-8
TGTGCCAGCAGCTTGGGACTCCTCCAAGAGACCCAGTACTTC
CASSLGLLQETQYF
>NA|TRBJ1-1|NA|TRBV6-2/TRBV6-3
TGTGCCAGCAGTTACGAGGGTGGAGACACTGAAGCTTTCTTT
CASSYEGGDTEAFF
>NA|TRBJ1-1|TRBD1|TRBV28
TGTGCCAGCAGTTCTAGGACAGGGGCGATACCCACTGAAGCTTTCTTT
CASSSRTGAIPTEAFF
>NA|TRBJ1-2|NA|TRBV12-3/TRBV12-4
TGTGCCAGCAGTTGGCCCCGGGGGCGCAGCTATGGCTACACCTTC
CASSWPRGRSYGYTF
>NA|TRBJ2-2|TRBD2|TRBV5-6
TGTGCCAGCAGCCAGCGGGGAGGTACCGGGGAGCTGTTTTTT
CASSQRGGTGELFF
>NA|TRBJ2-5|TRBD1|TRBV6-2/TRBV6-3
TGTGCCAGCAGGAGACAGGGAAAGAAGATCGAGACCCAGTACTTC
CASRRQGKKIETQYF
>NA|TRBJ2-1|NA|TRBV14
TGTGCCAGCAGCCAAGTGTCTCGGGTCTACAATGAGCAGTTCTTC
CASSQVSRVYNEQFF
>NA|TRBJ2-2|NA|TRBV14
TGTGCCAGCAGCCAATCACGTACCGGGGAGCTGTTTTTT
CASSQSRTGELFF
>NA|TRBJ1-4|NA|TRBV20-1
TGCAGTGCGAACCAGCGGGCAACTAATGAAAAACTGTTTTTT
CSANQRATNEKLFF
>NA|TRBJ2-7|TRBD2|TRBV11-2
TGTGCCAGCAGCTTTAGGACTAGCCAAGACTACGAGCAGTACTTC
CASSFRTSQDYEQYF